This passage covers 12 T cell receptor beta chains from one sample sequenced in a study of regulatory dendritic cells for organ transplantation. Which antigens these TCRs recognize remains unknown. Sorted subsets were CFSE-labeled and cultured approximately 5 days with allogeneic dendritic cells. Data came from immunoSEQ multiplex PCR; TCRdb stores just in-frame clones and leaves some out. The sample lists under 12,000 clones; 60% to 75% were seen once. Sequenced material: memory CD4+ T cells from blood cultured with regulatory dendritic cells. Documented subset: CD45RO+ memory T cells. The source is a human donor in good health.

This clone qualifies as medium-sized. The chain combines TRBV19 with TRBJ1-6; D uncertain. Germline CDR1 and CDR2: LNHDA and SQIVND (reference sequence). Trimming shortened V by 4 bases and J by 6 bases, and 10 bases separated the two germline ends. This CDR3 region has 14 residues. The CDR3 reads CASSNREGNSPLHF. DNA for the CDR3: TGTGCCAGTAGTAACCGGGAAGGTAATTCACCCCTCCACTTT.

Notes on this clone: Compared with germline, one end of the junction differs, possibly owing to a read error. The CDR3 here is CASSLDRGKYNEQFF. The DNA for the CDR3 is TGTGCCAGCAGCCTAGACAGGGGGAAATACAATGAGCAGTTCTTC. The chain has TRBV11-2 and TRBJ2-1; TRBD1 matches at 9 bases. The CDR3 is 15 amino acids. Per germline, CDR1 SGHAT and CDR2 FQNNGV. The variable domain in full, with the rest retrieved from reference TRBV11-2 and TRBJ2-1, is EAGVAQSPRYKIIEKRQSVAFWCNPISGHATLYWYQQILGQGPKLLIQFQNNGVVDDSQLPKDRFSAERLKGVDSTLKIQPAKLEDSAVYLCASSLDRGKYNEQFFGPGTRLTVL.

On this clone itself: This same CDR3 is encoded by further DNA sequences in the sample. The V and J genes are TRBV12-5 and TRBJ1-1; D is perhaps TRBD1 (5 bases). Germline CDR1 LGHNT, CDR2 FRNRAP. The CDR3 has 16 amino acids. The V and J ends lost 0 bases and 3 bases respectively, with 14 bases between them. As DNA, the CDR3 is TGTGCTAGTGGTTTGGTACTATCGGGGGGGTACACTGAAGCTTTCTTT. Translation gives CASGLVLSGGYTEAFF.

This chain joins TRBV5-1 and TRBJ2-3, with 7 bases lining up with TRBD1. CDR1 and CDR2 (germline): SGHRS, YFSETQ. The CDR3 is 14 residues long. Trimming at V came to 9 bases and at J to 2 bases, leaving 9 bases not matched to a gene. CDR3 bases: TGCGCCACCTCGCTAGGGGGCTCCACAGATACGCAGTATTTT. Translating gives CATSLGGSTDTQYF.

This chain connects TRBV10-3 to TRBJ2-5; D not certain. The germline V gene encodes CDR1 ENHRY and CDR2 SYGVKD. CDR3 length equals 14 residues. Trimming stripped 0 bases from V and 8 bases from J, with 13 bases between. CDR3 in amino acids: CAISESGGRGTQYF. In nucleotides, the CDR3 is TGTGCCATCAGTGAGTCGGGTGGGCGTGGTACCCAGTACTTC.

The chain employs TRBV7-9 and TRBJ2-1; 9 nucleotides line up with TRBD2. The CDR3 sequence is 16 residues long. Germline lookup yields CDR1 SEHNR and CDR2 FQNEAQ (reference sequence). The J segment lost 4 bases and the V segment lost 5 bases, leaving 9 bases of the junction unmatched. The CDR3, as DNA: TGTGCCAGCAGCCCCGTAGCGGGGGTCCTATACAATGAGCAGTTCTTC. Translating gives CASSPVAGVLYNEQFF.

J is TRBJ2-6 and V is TRBV9, with 8 bases aligning to TRBD1. This CDR3 has 18 amino acids. Germline V gives CDR1 SGDLS, CDR2 YYNGEE. The V gene end was trimmed by 0 bases and the J gene end by 2 bases; junction bases not matched to a gene: 7. CDR3 DNA sequence: TGTGCCAGCAGCGTAGAAACCCAGGGGGCTGCTGGGGCCAACGTCCTGACTTTC. Translated, it gives CASSVETQGAAGANVLTF.

The chain joins TRBV11-3 to TRBJ2-2, with D possibly matching TRBD1 (5 bases). V was cut by 5 bases and J by 0 bases, with 13 bases left in between. The CDR3 is made up of 16 amino acids. Germline assignment: CDR1 SGHNT and CDR2 YENEEA. Here the CDR3 reads CASSPSDTTNTGELFF. In DNA, the CDR3 is TGTGCCAGCAGCCCATCGGACACTACGAACACCGGGGAGCTGTTTTTT.

This chain uses TRBV11-2 with TRBJ1-2, with 7 bases that match TRBD1. CDR1 and CDR2 from the germline V gene are SGHAT and FQNNGV. V lost 5 bases and J lost 12; bases outside the gene matches: 9. This CDR3 has 12 residues. The CDR3 spells CASSLGQEEDTF. Here the CDR3 DNA reads TGTGCCAGCAGCCTCGGACAGGAGGAGGACACCTTC.

The J gene is TRBJ1-2, the V gene TRBV5-1; TRBD1 matches at 8 bases. Germline V gene lookup returns CDR1 SGHRS and CDR2 YFSETQ. This CDR3 is 15 amino acids long. With V trimmed by 1 base and J by 8 bases, 10 bases remained unmatched. This chain's CDR3 is CASSLSAGQGRGYTF. Written as DNA, the CDR3 is TGCGCCAGCAGCTTGAGTGCCGGACAGGGACGCGGCTACACCTTC.

The genes are TRBV6-1 and TRBJ2-7; 7 bases line up with TRBD1. Germline CDR1 and CDR2: MNHNS and SASEGT. J was trimmed by 2 bases and V by 6 bases; bases with no gene match: 4. The CDR3 is made up of 13 amino acids. DNA for the CDR3: TGTGCCAGCAGCCCTGGGACAGCCTACGAGCAGTACTTC. Amino acids: CASSPGTAYEQYF.

The chain couples TRBV7-2 to TRBJ1-1; D is uncertain. The germline gives CDR1 SGHTA, CDR2 FQGNSA. This CDR3 region has 13 residues. V was shortened by 6 bases and J by 1 base, with 9 bases between the two germline ends. In nucleotides, the CDR3 is TGTGCCAGCAGGCGCGCTACGAACACTGAAGCTTTCTTT. Its translation is CASRRATNTEAFF. The full variable domain, with the rest looked up from reference TRBV7-2 and TRBJ1-1, is GAGVSQSPSNKVTEKGKDVELRCDPISGHTALYWYRQSLGQGLEFLIYFQGNSAPDKSGLPSDRFSAERTGGSVSTLTIQRTQQEDSAVYLCASRRATNTEAFFGQGTRLTVV.